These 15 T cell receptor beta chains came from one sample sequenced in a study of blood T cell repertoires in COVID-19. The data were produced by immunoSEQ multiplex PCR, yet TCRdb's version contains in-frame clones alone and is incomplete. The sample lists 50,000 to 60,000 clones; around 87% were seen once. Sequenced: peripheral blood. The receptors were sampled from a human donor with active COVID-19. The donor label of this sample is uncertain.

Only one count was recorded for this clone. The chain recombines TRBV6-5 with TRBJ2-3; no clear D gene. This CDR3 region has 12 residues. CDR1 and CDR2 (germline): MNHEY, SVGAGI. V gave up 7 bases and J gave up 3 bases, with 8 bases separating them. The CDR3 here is CASTSRTDTQYF. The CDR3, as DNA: TGTGCCAGCACTTCTCGTACAGATACGCAGTATTTT.

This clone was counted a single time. CDR3 DNA sequence: TGTGCCACCCGGGACAGGGCTGGCGAGCAGTACTTC. Protein: CATRDRAGEQYF. The chain is built from TRBV10-3 and TRBJ2-7, with TRBD1 identical over 9 bases. Germline CDR1 and CDR2: ENHRY and SYGVKD. This CDR3 has 12 amino acids. The V segment lost 10 bases and the J segment 6 bases; nucleotides outside the gene matches: 7.

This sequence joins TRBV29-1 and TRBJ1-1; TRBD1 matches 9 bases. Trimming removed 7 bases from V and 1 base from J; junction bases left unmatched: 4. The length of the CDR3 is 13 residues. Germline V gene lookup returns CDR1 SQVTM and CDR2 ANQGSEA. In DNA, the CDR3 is TGCAGCGCCACGGACAGGGGGAACACTGAAGCTTTCTTT. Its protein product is CSATDRGNTEAFF.

The CDR3 spells CASSQGQLQQDTQYF. The CDR3 region has the DNA TGTGCCAGCAGCCAAGGACAGCTTCAACAAGATACGCAGTATTTT. The rearrangement links TRBV3-1 (or the pseudogene TRBV3-2) to TRBJ2-3, with a possible D match to TRBD1 (5 bases). The CDR3 is 15 amino acids. Germline lookup yields CDR1 LGHDT and CDR2 YNNKEL (reference sequence). Trimming pared 1 base from V and 5 bases from J, leaving 13 bases between.

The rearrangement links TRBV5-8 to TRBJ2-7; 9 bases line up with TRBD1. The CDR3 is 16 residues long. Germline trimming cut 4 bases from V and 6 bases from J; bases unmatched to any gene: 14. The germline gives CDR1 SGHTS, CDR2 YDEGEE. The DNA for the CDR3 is TGTGCCAGCAGCGAGCGAGGGACAGGGCGTAGGGGCGAGCAGTACTTC. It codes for CASSERGTGRRGEQYF.

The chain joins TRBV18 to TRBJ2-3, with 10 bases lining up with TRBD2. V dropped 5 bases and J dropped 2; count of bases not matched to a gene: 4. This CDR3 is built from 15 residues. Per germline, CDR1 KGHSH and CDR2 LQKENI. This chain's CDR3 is CASSNLAGDTDTQYF. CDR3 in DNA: TGTGCCAGCTCAAATCTAGCGGGGGACACAGATACGCAGTATTTT. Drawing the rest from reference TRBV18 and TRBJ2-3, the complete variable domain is NAGVMQNPRHLVRRRGQEARLRCSPMKGHSHVYWYRQLPEEGLKFMVYLQKENIIDESGMPKERFSAEFPKEGPSILRIQQVVRGDSAAYFCASSNLAGDTDTQYFGPGTRLTVL.

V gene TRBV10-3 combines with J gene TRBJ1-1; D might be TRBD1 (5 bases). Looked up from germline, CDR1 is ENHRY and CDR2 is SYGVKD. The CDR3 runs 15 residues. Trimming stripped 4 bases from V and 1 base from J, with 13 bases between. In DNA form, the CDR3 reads TGTGCCATCAGTGGCGGAGGGGCACGGAACACTGAAGCTTTCTTT. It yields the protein CAISGGGARNTEAFF.

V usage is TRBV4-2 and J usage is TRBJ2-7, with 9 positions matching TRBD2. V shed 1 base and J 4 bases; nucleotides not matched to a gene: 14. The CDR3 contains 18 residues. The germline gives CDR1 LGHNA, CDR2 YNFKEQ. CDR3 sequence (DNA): TGTGCCAGCAGCCAAGTTTTGGCGGGAGGGGGGCCGGGTTACGAGCAGTACTTC. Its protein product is CASSQVLAGGGPGYEQYF.

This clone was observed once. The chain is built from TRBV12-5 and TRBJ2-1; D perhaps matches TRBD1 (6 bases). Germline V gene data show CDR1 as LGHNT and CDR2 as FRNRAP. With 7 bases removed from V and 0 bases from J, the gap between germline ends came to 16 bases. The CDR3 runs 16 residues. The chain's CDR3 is CASAQGPYLSYNEQFF. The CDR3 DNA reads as TGTGCTAGTGCACAGGGTCCGTACCTCTCCTACAATGAGCAGTTCTTC.

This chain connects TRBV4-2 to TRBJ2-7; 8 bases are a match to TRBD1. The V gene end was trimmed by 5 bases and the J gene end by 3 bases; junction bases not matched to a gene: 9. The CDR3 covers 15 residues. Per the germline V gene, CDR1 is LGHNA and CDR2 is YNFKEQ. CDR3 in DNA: TGTGCCAGCAGCGAAGGGTACAGGGGGGACTACGAGCAGTACTTC. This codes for CASSEGYRGDYEQYF.

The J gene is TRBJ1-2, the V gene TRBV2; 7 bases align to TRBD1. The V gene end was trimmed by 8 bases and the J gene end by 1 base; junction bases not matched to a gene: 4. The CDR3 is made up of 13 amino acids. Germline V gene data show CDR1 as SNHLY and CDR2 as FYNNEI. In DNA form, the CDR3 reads TGTGCCAGCCACCGGGACAGTAACTATGGCTACACCTTC. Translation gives CASHRDSNYGYTF.

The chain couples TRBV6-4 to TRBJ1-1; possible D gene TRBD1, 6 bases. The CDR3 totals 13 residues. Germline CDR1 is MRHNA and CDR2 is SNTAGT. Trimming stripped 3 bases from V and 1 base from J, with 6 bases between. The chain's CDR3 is CASSETGNTEAFF. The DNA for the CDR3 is TGTGCCAGCAGTGAGACAGGGAACACTGAAGCTTTCTTT.

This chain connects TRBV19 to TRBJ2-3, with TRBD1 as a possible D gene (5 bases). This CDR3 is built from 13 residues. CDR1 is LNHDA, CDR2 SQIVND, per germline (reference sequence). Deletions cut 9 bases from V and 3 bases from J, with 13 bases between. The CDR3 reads CASQGRVTDTQYF. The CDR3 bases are TGTGCCAGCCAGGGTAGAGTGACAGATACGCAGTATTTT.

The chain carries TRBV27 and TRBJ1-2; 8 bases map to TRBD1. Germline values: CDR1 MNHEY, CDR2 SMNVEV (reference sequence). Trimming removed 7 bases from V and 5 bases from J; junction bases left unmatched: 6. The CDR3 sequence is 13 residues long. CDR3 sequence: CASTKDREYGYTF. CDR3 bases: TGTGCCAGCACAAAGGACAGGGAGTATGGCTACACCTTC.

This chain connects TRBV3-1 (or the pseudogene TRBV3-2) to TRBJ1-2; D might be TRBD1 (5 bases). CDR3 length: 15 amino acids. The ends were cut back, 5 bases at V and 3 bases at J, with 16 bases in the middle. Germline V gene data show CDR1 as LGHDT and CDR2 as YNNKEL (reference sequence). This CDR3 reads CASSFPGGLDYGYTF. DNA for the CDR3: TGTGCCAGCAGCTTCCCCGGGGGATTGGACTATGGCTACACCTTC.